Described below is a single T cell receptor (beta chain) sequence and its context. The antigen is unknown. The sample is drawn from a study of OX40 agonist ivuxolimab in advanced cancers. Trimming removed 5 bases at V and 5 bases at J, with 13 bases between. The CDR3 sequence is 13 residues long. Germline CDR1 SGHNT, CDR2 YENEEA. Produced via immunoSEQ multiplex PCR; TCRdb's table is partial and in-frame only. The sample includes under 110,000 clones, 90% of them seen just once. Points from the study as a whole: Not determined was the antigen specificity of the expanded peripheral T cells.

This clonotype originated in an adult with an advanced solid tumor such as melanoma, head and neck, liver or kidney cancer. The material sequenced was CD4+ or CD8+ T cells sorted from blood, taken in a trial of the OX40 agonist ivuxolimab. The J gene is TRBJ2-7, the V gene TRBV11-3; D is perhaps TRBD1 (8 bases). CDR3 sequence (DNA): TGTGCCAGCAGCCTACAGGGGGGGAACGAGCAGTACTTC. It specifies CASSLQGGNEQYF.